This is a list of T cell receptor beta chains from one sample in a study of control samples from healthy donors and cancer patients. Produced via immunoSEQ multiplex PCR; TCRdb's table is partial and in-frame only. The sample yields fewer than 130,000 clones, 88% seen once. The sequenced sample consisted of PBMCs. Source of these receptors: an older woman with lung cancer. CDR3s include the opening cysteine and the closing phenylalanine or tryptophan. D genes are given only for firm matches. Clone size is not always given. Where it is, it says once, few, many or a class for expanded clones.

TRBJ2-1,.,TRBV9,TRBD1,TGTGCCAGCAACAGGGGGGAGAGCTCCTACAATGAGCAGTTCTTC,CASNRGESSYNEQFF
TRBJ2-4,.,TRBV29-1,.,TGCAGCGTTGAAGGTTCAGGGCCGAGGAACATTCAGTACTTC,CSVEGSGPRNIQYF
TRBJ2-2,once,TRBV12-3/TRBV12-4,.,TGTGCCAGCAGAGGGAGGACCACCGGGGAGCTGTTTTTT,CASRGRTTGELFF
TRBJ2-1,.,TRBV20-1,.,TGCAGTGCTAGTGGGGAAGGGAGCGACGATGAGCAGTTCTTC,CSASGEGSDDEQFF
TRBJ2-1,.,TRBV7-9,.,TGTGCCAGCAGCCTGATGACTAGTTATGAGCAGTTCTTC,CASSLMTSYEQFF
TRBJ1-1,.,TRBV7-9,.,TGTGCCAGCAGCCTTAACACTGAAGCTTTCTTT,CASSLNTEAFF
TRBJ2-7,.,TRBV6-1,.,TGTGCCAGCAGTGAAAGTTTGGGGAGGTCCGAGCAGTACTTC,CASSESLGRSEQYF
TRBJ1-1,.,TRBV29-1,TRBD1,TGCAGCGTTGGACAGGGGGACGCTGAAGCTTTCTTT,CSVGQGDAEAFF
TRBJ1-4,.,TRBV7-2,TRBD1,TGTGCCAGCAGACAGACAGGGGTGGTGAAAAAACTGTTTTTT,CASRQTGVVKKLFF
TRBJ1-6,.,TRBV7-8,.,TGTGCCAGCAGCGTTGGAAGGGGGACAACTAATTCACCCCTCCACTTT,CASSVGRGTTNSPLHF
TRBJ1-2,.,TRBV11-3,.,TGTGCCAGCAGCTTAGATGTGACAGGCCATAATGGCTACACCTTC,CASSLDVTGHNGYTF
TRBJ1-3,.,TRBV27,.,TGTGCCAGCAGTTTCCAGGGCCCCGGAAACACCATATATTTT,CASSFQGPGNTIYF
TRBJ1-2,.,TRBV13,.,TGTGCCAGCAGCTTAGAGCGCGGGTCCTACGGCTACACCTTC,CASSLERGSYGYTF
TRBJ1-6,.,TRBV6-5,TRBD1,TGTGCCAGCAGTCCCACAGGGGTAGGTTCACCCCTCCACTTT,CASSPTGVGSPLHF
TRBJ2-2,.,TRBV12-5,.,TGTGCTAGTGGCCCTACTTGGGGGATCGGGGAGCTGTTTTTT,CASGPTWGIGELFF
TRBJ2-1,.,TRBV4-3,.,TGCGCCAGCAGCCAAGATTGGGACACTGGACTCTACAATGCGCAGTTCTTC,CASSQDWDTGLYNAQFF
TRBJ2-5,.,TRBV7-6,.,TGTGCCAGCAGCTCCCGGGGAGTAAAGTACCAAGAGACCCAGTACTTC,CASSSRGVKYQETQYF
TRBJ2-6,.,TRBV7-8,.,TGTGCCAGCAGCTTGCAGGGGAAGGGATACTCTGGGGCCAACGTCCTGACTTTC,CASSLQGKGYSGANVLTF
TRBJ2-2,few,TRBV19,TRBD2,TGTGCCAGTAGTTCTCTAGCGGGAGAGAGCACCGGGGAGCTGTTTTTT,CASSSLAGESTGELFF
TRBJ1-2,.,TRBV7-9,.,TGTGCCAGCAGCCCACAGATGCCTTATGGCTACACCTTC,CASSPQMPYGYTF
TRBJ2-5,.,TRBV7-3,.,TGTGCCAGCAGCTTAACGGCGGGGTTCCAAGAGACCCAGTACTTC,CASSLTAGFQETQYF
TRBJ1-1,few,TRBV12-3/TRBV12-4,.,TGTGCCAGCAGTTTAGAGGGTACCACTGAAGCTTTCTTT,CASSLEGTTEAFF
TRBJ2-3,.,TRBV6-2/TRBV6-3,.,TGTGCCAGCAGTTCCCTCGGAGGGGCAGATACGCAGTATTTT,CASSSLGGADTQYF
TRBJ1-6,.,TRBV19,.,TGTGCCAGTACAACGGCGGCGATTAACAATTCACCCCTCCACTTT,CASTTAAINNSPLHF
TRBJ2-7,.,TRBV11-3,TRBD1,TGTGCCAGCAGCTTCCCGGGACAGGGGTCCTACGAGCAGTACTTC,CASSFPGQGSYEQYF
TRBJ2-3,.,TRBV29-1,.,TGCAGCGTTGAGACAGCTCTCGGACCCACGAGGGATACGCAGTATTTT,CSVETALGPTRDTQYF
TRBJ2-7,.,TRBV27,.,TGTGCCAGCAGTCACAACCGGGACCAAATTAGGGCGTACTTC,CASSHNRDQIRAYF
TRBJ1-5,.,TRBV28,.,TGTGCCAGCATTCCCTGGGGGGGCGGGAGCAATCAGCCCCAGCATTTT,CASIPWGGGSNQPQHF
TRBJ1-1,.,TRBV15,.,TGTGCCACCAGCAGAGGAGGTTCGTCGAACACTGAAGCTTTCTTT,CATSRGGSSNTEAFF
TRBJ2-5,.,TRBV28,.,TGTGCCAGCAGAAAAGGACTAAACCAAGAGACCCAGTACTTC,CASRKGLNQETQYF
TRBJ2-7,.,TRBV5-1,TRBD1,TGCGCCAGCAGCTTGACCGGGACAGGCACCTACGAGCAGTACTTC,CASSLTGTGTYEQYF